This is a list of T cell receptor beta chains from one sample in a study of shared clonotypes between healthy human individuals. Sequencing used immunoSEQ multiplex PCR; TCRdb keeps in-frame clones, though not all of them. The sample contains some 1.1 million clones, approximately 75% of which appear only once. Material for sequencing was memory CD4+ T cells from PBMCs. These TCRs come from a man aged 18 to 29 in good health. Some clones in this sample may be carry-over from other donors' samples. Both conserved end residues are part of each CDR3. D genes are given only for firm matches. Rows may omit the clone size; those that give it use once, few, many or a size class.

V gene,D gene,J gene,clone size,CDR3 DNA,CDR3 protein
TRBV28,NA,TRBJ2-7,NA,TGTGCCAGCAGTTTCCAACTGGGGGCTTACTACGAGCAGTACTTC,CASSFQLGAYYEQYF
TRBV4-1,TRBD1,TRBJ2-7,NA,TGCGCCAGCCGCCACCGGGACAGAACCTACGAGCAGTACTTC,CASRHRDRTYEQYF
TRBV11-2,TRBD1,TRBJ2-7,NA,TGTGCCAGCAGCTCACAACAGGGGGTCTACGAGCAGTACTTC,CASSSQQGVYEQYF
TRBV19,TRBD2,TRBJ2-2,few,TGTGCCAGTAGTATTGAACTAGCGGTGAACACCGGGGAGCTGTTTTTT,CASSIELAVNTGELFF
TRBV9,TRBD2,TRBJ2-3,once,TGTGCCAGCAGCGTGGGGGGACTAGCGGGATTTACAGATACGCAGTATTTT,CASSVGGLAGFTDTQYF
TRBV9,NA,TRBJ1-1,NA,TGTGCCAGCAGCGAGGACTTACGCACTGAAGCTTTCTTT,CASSEDLRTEAFF
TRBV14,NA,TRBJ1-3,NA,TGTGCCAGCAGCCAAGAGCGGGTTAACTCTGGAAACACCATATATTTT,CASSQERVNSGNTIYF
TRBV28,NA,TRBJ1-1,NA,TGTGCCAGCAACGGAGGAGGGGTGAACACTGAAGCTTTCTTT,CASNGGGVNTEAFF
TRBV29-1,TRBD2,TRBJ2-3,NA,TGCAGCGTTCGAGGACTAGCGCTTGATAGGCAGTATTTT,CSVRGLALDRQYF
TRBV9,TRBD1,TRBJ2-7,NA,TGTGCCAGCAGCATTAGTCCCCGGGACAGGGTAGGACTGAGCTCCTACGAGCAGTACTTC,CASSISPRDRVGLSSYEQYF
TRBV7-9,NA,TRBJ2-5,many,TGTGCCAGCAGCTTACTGGGGGCAGAGACCCAGTACTTC,CASSLLGAETQYF
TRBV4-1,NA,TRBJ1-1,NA,TGCGCCAGCAGCCAAGGCATAGGGAGGCGGACTGAAGCTTTCTTT,CASSQGIGRRTEAFF
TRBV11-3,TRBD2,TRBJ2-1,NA,TGTGCCAGCAGCCAGAGACTAGCTATCTACAATGAGCAGTTCTTC,CASSQRLAIYNEQFF
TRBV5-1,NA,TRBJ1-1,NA,TGCGCCAGCAGCTTGGGGATGAACACTGAGGCTTTCTTT,CASSLGMNTEAFF
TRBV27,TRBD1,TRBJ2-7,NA,TGTGCCACCGCGCCTTACAGGGGTACCTACGAGCAGTACTTC,CATAPYRGTYEQYF
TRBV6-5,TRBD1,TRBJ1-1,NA,TGTGCCAGCAGTAACCGACAGGGGGCAGCTTTCTTT,CASSNRQGAAFF
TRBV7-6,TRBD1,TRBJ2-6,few,TGTGCCAGCAGTAGCGACAGGGTCGGAACCAACGTCCTGACTTTC,CASSSDRVGTNVLTF
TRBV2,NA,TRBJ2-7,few,TGTGCCAGCAGTGGGGCAGTGACTAGAAGTGGCGAGCAGTACTTC,CASSGAVTRSGEQYF
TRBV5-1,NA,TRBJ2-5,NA,TGCGCCAGCAGCTTGATCCAAGAGACCCAGTACTTC,CASSLIQETQYF
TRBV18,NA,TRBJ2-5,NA,TGTGCCAGCTCATCTAGTTTTCAAGAGACCCAGTACTTC,CASSSSFQETQYF
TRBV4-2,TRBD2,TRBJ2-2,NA,TGTGCCAGCAGCCAAGTGACAATAGCGGGGGGAAACACCGGGGAGCTGTTTTTT,CASSQVTIAGGNTGELFF
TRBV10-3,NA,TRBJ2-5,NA,TGTGCCATCAATGTGGCACTGTACCAAGAGACCCAGTACTTC,CAINVALYQETQYF
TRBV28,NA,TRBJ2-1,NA,TGTGCCAGCAGTCCCTACTCAACGGTTTCGGAGGGGTTCTTC,CASSPYSTVSEGFF
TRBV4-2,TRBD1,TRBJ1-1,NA,TGTGCCAGCAGCCAGGCACAGGGGAAAACAATCGGAGCTTTCTTT,CASSQAQGKTIGAFF
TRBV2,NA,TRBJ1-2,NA,TGTGCCAGCAGTGAAGAGGCCTCCCCGTGGGGCTACACCTTC,CASSEEASPWGYTF
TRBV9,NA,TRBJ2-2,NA,TGTGCCAGCAGCGTAGAGCCGGGGGGCGGGTACACCGGGGAGCTGTTTTTT,CASSVEPGGGYTGELFF